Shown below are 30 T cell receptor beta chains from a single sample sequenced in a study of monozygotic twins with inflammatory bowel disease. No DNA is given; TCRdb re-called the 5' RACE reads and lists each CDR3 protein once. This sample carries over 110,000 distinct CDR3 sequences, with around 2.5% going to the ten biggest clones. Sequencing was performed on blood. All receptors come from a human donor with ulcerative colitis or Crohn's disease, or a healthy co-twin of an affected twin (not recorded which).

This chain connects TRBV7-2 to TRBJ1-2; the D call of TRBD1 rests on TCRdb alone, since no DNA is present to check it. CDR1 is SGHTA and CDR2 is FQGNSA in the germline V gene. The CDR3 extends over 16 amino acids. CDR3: CASSKGSGGRDYGYTF.

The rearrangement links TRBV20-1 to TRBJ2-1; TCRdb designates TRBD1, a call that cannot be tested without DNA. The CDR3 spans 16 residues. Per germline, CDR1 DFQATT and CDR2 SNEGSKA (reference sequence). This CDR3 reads CSASFPGSSSYNEQFF.

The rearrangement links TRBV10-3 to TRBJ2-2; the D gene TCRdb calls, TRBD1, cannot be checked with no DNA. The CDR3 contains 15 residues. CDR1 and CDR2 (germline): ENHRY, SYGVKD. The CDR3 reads CAISQRGAPTGELFF.

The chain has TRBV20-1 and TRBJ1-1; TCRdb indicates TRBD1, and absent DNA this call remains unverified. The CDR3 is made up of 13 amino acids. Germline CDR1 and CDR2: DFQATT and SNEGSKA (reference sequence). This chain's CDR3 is CSAREGAGLGTFF.

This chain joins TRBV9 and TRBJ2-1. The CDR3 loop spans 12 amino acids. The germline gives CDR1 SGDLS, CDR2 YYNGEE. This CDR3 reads CASSVELGEQFF.

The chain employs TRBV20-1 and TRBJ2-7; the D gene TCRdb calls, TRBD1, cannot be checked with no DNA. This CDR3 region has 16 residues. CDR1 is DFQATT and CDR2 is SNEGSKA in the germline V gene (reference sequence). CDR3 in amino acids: CSARAPFGGVGYEQYF.

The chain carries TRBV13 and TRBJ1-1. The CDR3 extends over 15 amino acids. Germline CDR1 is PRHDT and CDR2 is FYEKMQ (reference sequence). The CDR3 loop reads CASSLGPVQNTEAFF.

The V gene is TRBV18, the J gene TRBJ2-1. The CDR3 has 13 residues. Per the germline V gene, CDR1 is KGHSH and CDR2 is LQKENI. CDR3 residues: CASSPPSSDEQFF.

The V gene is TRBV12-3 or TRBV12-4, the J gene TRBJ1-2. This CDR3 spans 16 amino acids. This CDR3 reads CASSLGQPLANYGYTF.

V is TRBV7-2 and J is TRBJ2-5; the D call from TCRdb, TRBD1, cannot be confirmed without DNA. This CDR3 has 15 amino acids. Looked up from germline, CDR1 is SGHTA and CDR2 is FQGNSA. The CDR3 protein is CASSPRLGAQETQYF.

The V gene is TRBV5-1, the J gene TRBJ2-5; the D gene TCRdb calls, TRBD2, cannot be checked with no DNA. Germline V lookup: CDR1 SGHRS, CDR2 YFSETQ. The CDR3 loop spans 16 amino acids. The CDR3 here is CASSLDTGLRQETQYF.

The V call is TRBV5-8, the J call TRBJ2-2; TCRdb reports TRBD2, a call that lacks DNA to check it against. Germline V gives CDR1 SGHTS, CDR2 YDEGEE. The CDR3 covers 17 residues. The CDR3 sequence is CASSLGQGSSGTGELFF. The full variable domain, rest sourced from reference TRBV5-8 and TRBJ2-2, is EAGVTQSPTHLIKTRGQQATLRCSPISGHTSVYWYQQALGLGLQFLLWYDEGEERNRGNFPPRFSGRQFPNYSSELNVNALELEDSALYLCASSLGQGSSGTGELFFGEGSRLTVL.

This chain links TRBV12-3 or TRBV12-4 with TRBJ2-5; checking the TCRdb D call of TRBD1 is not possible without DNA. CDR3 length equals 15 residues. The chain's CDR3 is CASSFSRTGQETQYF.

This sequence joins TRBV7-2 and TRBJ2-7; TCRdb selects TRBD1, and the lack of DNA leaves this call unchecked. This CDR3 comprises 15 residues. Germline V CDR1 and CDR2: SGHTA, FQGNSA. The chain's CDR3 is CASSLGQILSYEQYF.

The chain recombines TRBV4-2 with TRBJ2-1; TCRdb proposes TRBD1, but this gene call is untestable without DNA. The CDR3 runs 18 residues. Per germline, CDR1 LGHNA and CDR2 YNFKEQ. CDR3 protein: CASSQAVGGPVSYNEQFF.

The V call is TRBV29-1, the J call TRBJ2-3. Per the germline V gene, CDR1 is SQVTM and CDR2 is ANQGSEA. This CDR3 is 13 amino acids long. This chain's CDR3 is CSVVGVSTDTQYF.

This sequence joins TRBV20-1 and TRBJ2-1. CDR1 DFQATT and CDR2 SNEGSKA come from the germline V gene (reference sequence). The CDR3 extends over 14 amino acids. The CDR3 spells CSVLSGGSYNEQFF.

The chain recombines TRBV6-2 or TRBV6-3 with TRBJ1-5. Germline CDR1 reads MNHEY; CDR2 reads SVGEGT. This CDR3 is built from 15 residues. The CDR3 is CASTSWGYSNQPQHF.

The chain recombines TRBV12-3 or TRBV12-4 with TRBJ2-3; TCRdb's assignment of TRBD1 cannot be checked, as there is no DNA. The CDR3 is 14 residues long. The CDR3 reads CASLRDSSTDTQYF.

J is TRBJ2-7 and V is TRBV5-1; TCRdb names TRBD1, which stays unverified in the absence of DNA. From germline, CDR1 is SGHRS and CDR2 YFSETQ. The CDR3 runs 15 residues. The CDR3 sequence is CASSYGQGGGYEQYF.

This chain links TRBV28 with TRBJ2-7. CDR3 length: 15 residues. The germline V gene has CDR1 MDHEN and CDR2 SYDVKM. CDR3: CASSFGMDSSYEQYF.

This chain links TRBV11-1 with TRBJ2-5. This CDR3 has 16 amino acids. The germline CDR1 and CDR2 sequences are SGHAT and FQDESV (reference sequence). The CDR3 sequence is CASSSIWQIPQETQYF.

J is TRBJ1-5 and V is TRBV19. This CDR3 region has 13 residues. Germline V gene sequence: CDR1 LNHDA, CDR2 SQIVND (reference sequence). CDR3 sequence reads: CASSIAVVQPQHF.

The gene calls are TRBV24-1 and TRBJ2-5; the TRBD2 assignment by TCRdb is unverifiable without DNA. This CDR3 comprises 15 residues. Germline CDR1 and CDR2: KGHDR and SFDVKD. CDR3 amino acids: CATSGASGGKETQYF.

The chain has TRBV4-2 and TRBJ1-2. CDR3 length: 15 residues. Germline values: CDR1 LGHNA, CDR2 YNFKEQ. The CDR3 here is CASSRGGVDNYGYTF.

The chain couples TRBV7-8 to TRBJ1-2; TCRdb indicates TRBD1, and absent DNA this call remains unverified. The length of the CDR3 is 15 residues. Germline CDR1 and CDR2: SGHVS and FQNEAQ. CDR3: CASSFDAFGAYGYTF. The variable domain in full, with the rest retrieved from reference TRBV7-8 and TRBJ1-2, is GAGVSQSPRYKVAKRGQDVALRCDPISGHVSLFWYQQALGQGPEFLTYFQNEAQLDKSGLPSDRFFAERPEGSVSTLKIQRTQQEDSAVYLCASSFDAFGAYGYTFGSGTRLTVV.

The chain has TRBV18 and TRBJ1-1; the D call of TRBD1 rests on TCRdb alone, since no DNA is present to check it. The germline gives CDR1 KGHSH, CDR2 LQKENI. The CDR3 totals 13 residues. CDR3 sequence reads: CASLQGMNTEAFF.

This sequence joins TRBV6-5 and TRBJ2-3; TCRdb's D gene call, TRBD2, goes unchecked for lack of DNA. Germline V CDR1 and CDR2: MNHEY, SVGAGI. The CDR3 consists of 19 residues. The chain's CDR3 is CASSYGGLAGGPGTDTQYF.

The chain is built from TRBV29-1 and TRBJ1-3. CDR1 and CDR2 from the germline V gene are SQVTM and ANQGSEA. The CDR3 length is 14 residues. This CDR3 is CSVARRGSGNTIYF. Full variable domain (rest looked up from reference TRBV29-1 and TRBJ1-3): SAVISQKPSRDICQRGTSLTIQCQVDSQVTMMFWYRQQPGQSLTLIATANQGSEATYESGFVIDKFPISRPNLTFSTLTVSNMSPEDSSIYLCSVARRGSGNTIYFGEGSWLTVV.

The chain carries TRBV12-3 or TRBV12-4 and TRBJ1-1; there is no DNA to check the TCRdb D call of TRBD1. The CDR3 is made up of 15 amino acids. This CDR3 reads CASSPGQGFNTEAFF.